The rows below give T cell receptor beta chains drawn from one sample of a study of cytomegalovirus exposure and HLA in healthy donors. Some clones are missing from TCRdb's copy, which holds only in-frame ones; the method was immunoSEQ multiplex PCR. The sample includes roughly 140,000 clones, 70% to 85% of them seen just once. Sample: PBMCs. These receptors all stem from a male donor in good health and CMV-seronegative. Each CDR3 is given with its conserved first and last residue. D genes are given only for firm matches. Size is stated for part of the rows, as once, few or many counts, or as a class when the clone is expanded.

few | - | TRBJ1-3 | TRBV7-2 | TGTGCCAGCAGCTTACGGTCTTCGGTTCGAAACACCATATATTTT | CASSLRSSVRNTIYF
- | TRBD2 | TRBJ2-4 | TRBV7-9 | TGTGCCAGCAGCTCCGGACTAGCGCTCCCACTAGCCAAAAACATTCAGTACTTC | CASSSGLALPLAKNIQYF
- | TRBD2 | TRBJ2-3 | TRBV5-1 | TGCGCCAGCAGCTTGGAGGGACTAGCGGACACAGATACGCAGTATTTT | CASSLEGLADTDTQYF
- | - | TRBJ2-5 | TRBV5-1 | TGCGCCAGCAGCCTCGGAGTGGGCCAAGAGACCCAGTACTTC | CASSLGVGQETQYF
- | - | TRBJ1-1 | TRBV5-1 | TGCGCCAGCAGCTTGTTTGGAGGGTACACTGAAGCTTTCTTT | CASSLFGGYTEAFF
- | TRBD1 | TRBJ2-2 | TRBV6-5 | TGTGCCAGCAGTTACGGGACAGGGGGCACCGGGGAGCTGTTTTTT | CASSYGTGGTGELFF
- | - | TRBJ2-4 | TRBV7-2 | TGTGCCAGCAGCTCTCCTCAGGGTCTCTGGGGCATTCAGTACTTC | CASSSPQGLWGIQYF
- | - | TRBJ1-4 | TRBV4-3 | TGCGCCAGCAGCCAAGGCGAGGTCCCTACGGAAAAACTGTTTTTT | CASSQGEVPTEKLFF
- | TRBD2 | TRBJ2-1 | TRBV6-5 | TGTGCCAGCTTTCCGCCTGGAGCGGGGTACAATGAGCAGTTCTTC | CASFPPGAGYNEQFF
- | - | TRBJ2-7 | TRBV19 | TGTGCCAGTAGCTCCTTCGGACAGAACTACGAGCAGTACTTC | CASSSFGQNYEQYF
- | - | TRBJ2-1 | TRBV11-2 | TGTGCCAGCAGCTTAGCCGGGAGCCCATACAATGAGCAGTTCTTC | CASSLAGSPYNEQFF
- | TRBD2 | TRBJ2-3 | TRBV2 | TGTGCCAGGGATGGTAGCGGGAGAAACACAGATACGCAGTATTTT | CARDGSGRNTDTQYF
- | TRBD2 | TRBJ2-2 | TRBV4-3 | TGCGCCAGCAGCCAAGAACATCTAGGACTAGCGGATTCCTACACCGGGGAGCTGTTTTTT | CASSQEHLGLADSYTGELFF
- | TRBD1 | TRBJ2-4 | TRBV11-2 | TGTGCCAGCAGCTCTGGGGGACAGACGATAGACATTCAGTACTTC | CASSSGGQTIDIQYF